What follows are 21 T cell receptor beta chains derived from one specimen sequenced in a study of Graves' ophthalmopathy and Graves' hyperthyroidism (dated 2018 in TCRdb). The instrument given in TCRdb is Illumina HiSeq 2000. For repertoire sequencing, the TCR beta CDR3 regions were amplified from RNA transcripts. The first round of RT-PCR was done with HTBI primers and the Qiagen OneStep RT-PCR kit, and was followed by a second round of multiplex PCR, then size selection and purification. TCRdb reprocessed the public reads (quality trimming at Q25 with fastp, clone calling with MiXCR) and kept in-frame beta chains. One record per CDR3 amino acid sequence lists the most common genes and DNA. The sample contains around 400,000 distinct CDR3 sequences, around 20% of them found a single time. Around 3.2% of the sample goes to the ten largest clones. The sample was peripheral blood. These receptors were taken from a woman between 18 and 29 years old with stable Graves' hyperthyroidism. Donor details come from another sample of the same person, matched by shared clones.

This clonotype was counted ten times or more. This sequence joins TRBV19 and TRBJ1-1; unclear D gene. The CDR3 contains 15 residues. Per the germline V gene, CDR1 is LNHDA and CDR2 is SQIVND (reference sequence). The germline V and J ends were trimmed by 5 bases and 4 bases, with 17 bases remaining between them. The CDR3 DNA follows: TGTGCCAGTAGTTCTATAGAGATGAGTAGCACTGAAGCTTTCTTT. Protein sequence: CASSSIEMSSTEAFF.

This chain links TRBV4-3 with TRBJ2-5; D is unclear. Trimming left V 0 bases short and J 1 base short, with 6 bases between. CDR1 and CDR2 (germline): LGHNA, YSLEER. The CDR3 has 14 amino acids. As DNA, the CDR3 is TGCGCCAGCAGCCAAGATGCGTCCCAAGAGACCCAGTACTTC. Protein sequence: CASSQDASQETQYF.

The chain uses TRBV20-1 and TRBJ2-7, with 7 nucleotides matching TRBD1. The junction had 8 bases not matched to a gene; V was cut back by 0 bases and J by 3 bases. CDR3 length: 15 amino acids. The germline CDR1 and CDR2 sequences are DFQATT and SNEGSKA (reference sequence). CDR3 DNA: TGCAGTGCTAGAGATGGACAGGTTTCTCACTACGAGCAGTACTTC. It encodes CSARDGQVSHYEQYF.

The chain employs TRBV11-2 and TRBJ2-2, with D perhaps matching TRBD1 (6 bases). Between the trimmed V and J ends, which lost 3 bases and 1 base, there was a span of 12 bases. This CDR3 is built from 16 residues. Germline V lookup: CDR1 SGHAT, CDR2 FQNNGV. CDR3 sequence reads: CASSFWGRRNTGELFF. DNA for the CDR3: TGTGCCAGCAGCTTTTGGGGGCGAAGGAACACCGGGGAGCTGTTTTTT.

This clonotype was counted only a few times. The junction departs from the called germline gene at one end, perhaps through a read error. The chain employs TRBV7-8 and TRBJ1-5, with a tentative D call TRBD1 (6 bases). Germline loops: CDR1 SGHVS, CDR2 FQNEAQ. The CDR3 loop spans 15 amino acids. The CDR3 DNA is TGTGCCAGCAGCTATAGTCGACAGGTTAATCAGCCCCGGCATTTT. This gives the protein CASSYSRQVNQPRHF.

This clonotype has only a few counts. V usage is TRBV6-1 and J usage is TRBJ2-2, with a weak D call TRBD2 (7 bases). The CDR3 extends over 13 amino acids. CDR1 and CDR2 from the germline V gene are MNHNS and SASEGT. The V end lost 6 bases, the J end lost 10 bases, and 15 bases lay between the germline ends. The CDR3 nucleotides are TGTGCCAGCAGGGCCGGCGGGGGCGCGGAGCTGTTTTTT. It translates to CASRAGGGAELFF.

At least ten counts were recorded for this clonotype. The chain is built from TRBV6-5 and TRBJ1-5; no clear D gene. CDR3 size: 12 residues. V was cut by 3 bases and J by 7 bases, with 7 bases left in between. The germline CDR1 and CDR2 sequences are MNHEY and SVGAGI. For the CDR3, the DNA is TGTGCCAGCAGTTATGAGGGACAGCCCCAGCATTTT. Its translation is CASSYEGQPQHF.

This clonotype was recorded at least ten times. The chain has TRBV25-1 and TRBJ2-5; D unresolved. Trimming shortened V by 3 bases and J by 5 bases, and 19 bases separated the two germline ends. Germline V gene sequence: CDR1 MGHDK, CDR2 SYGVNS. The CDR3 length is 16 residues. CDR3 nucleotide sequence: TGTGCCAGCAGTGAGGGGTCTGGGGTAGGAATTGAGACCCAGTACTTC. Translation gives CASSEGSGVGIETQYF.

This clonotype has a count of ten or more. The chain carries TRBV4-2 and TRBJ1-2; D uncertain. The V gene's germline CDR1 is LGHNA and CDR2 YNFKEQ. CDR3 size: 15 residues. With 2 bases removed from V and 0 bases from J, the gap between germline ends came to 10 bases. The CDR3 DNA sequence: TGTGCCAGCAGCCAAACGGTCCAGACTAACTATGGCTACACCTTC. This translates into CASSQTVQTNYGYTF.

The chain couples TRBV6-1 to TRBJ1-2; a weak D match, TRBD1 (5 bases). Per the germline V gene, CDR1 is MNHNS and CDR2 is SASEGT. The V and J ends lost 4 bases and 2 bases respectively, with 20 bases between them. The CDR3 runs to 17 residues. DNA of the CDR3: TGTGCCAGCAGTGCTTATTCGGCGGGGGGTTTAAACTATGGCTACACCTTC. As protein: CASSAYSAGGLNYGYTF.

This clonotype was counted between two and nine times. The chain recombines TRBV6-1 with TRBJ2-7; 11 bases agree with TRBD2. The CDR3 extends over 16 amino acids. V shed 3 bases, J shed 2 bases, and the junction held 6 bases outside the gene matches. CDR1 is MNHNS, CDR2 SASEGT, per germline. The CDR3 region has the DNA TGTGCCAGCAGTGACCCACTGACTAGCGGGACCTACGAGCAGTACTTC. Its protein product is CASSDPLTSGTYEQYF.

The chain carries TRBV2 and TRBJ2-2; 11 positions agree with TRBD2. The V segment lost 8 bases and the J segment 6 bases; nucleotides outside the gene matches: 8. Germline V CDR1 and CDR2: SNHLY, FYNNEI. The CDR3 totals 15 residues. The CDR3, as DNA: TGTGCCAGCTCGATACTTAGCGGGGGGGCCGGGGAGCTGTTTTTT. Translation gives CASSILSGGAGELFF.

This clonotype has at least ten counts. In DNA, the CDR3 is TGCAGTGCTAGAGGGACAGGTGGAAACACCATATATTTT. Translated, it gives CSARGTGGNTIYF. The chain is built from TRBV20-1 and TRBJ1-3; 7 bases fit TRBD1. The V gene end was trimmed by 1 base and the J gene end by 3 bases; junction bases not matched to a gene: 0. The CDR3 has 13 amino acids. Germline V CDR1 and CDR2: DFQATT, SNEGSKA (reference sequence).

This clonotype was found many times. The rearrangement joins TRBV20-1 to TRBJ2-7; D may be TRBD1 (6 bases). Germline V gene sequence: CDR1 DFQATT, CDR2 SNEGSKA (reference sequence). Trimming took off 6 bases at V and 6 bases at J, with 24 bases between the two ends. The CDR3 is 15 amino acids. The CDR3 nucleotides read TGCAGTGCAGGTCCAGGGGATCAGGTCTCGTCCGAGCAGTACTTC. Translation gives CSAGPGDQVSSEQYF.

This clonotype was seen more than once but under ten times. The genes are TRBV4-2 and TRBJ1-5; D possibly corresponds to TRBD1 (6 bases). CDR1 LGHNA and CDR2 YNFKEQ come from the germline V gene. The CDR3 extends over 17 amino acids. V was cut by 4 bases and J by 2 bases, with 18 bases left in between. The CDR3 protein is CASSPRGGARGNQPQHF. In nucleotides, the CDR3 is TGTGCCAGCAGCCCTAGGGGGGGAGCCAGGGGCAATCAGCCCCAGCATTTT.

This clonotype was counted many times. This chain joins TRBV5-1 and TRBJ2-7, with D possibly being TRBD1 (6 bases). Germline values: CDR1 SGHRS, CDR2 YFSETQ. CDR3 length: 15 residues. V was shortened by 0 bases and J by 3 bases, with 13 bases between the two germline ends. The DNA for the CDR3 is TGCGCCAGCAGCTTGGTCGGACAGATCAACTACGAGCAGTACTTC. It codes for CASSLVGQINYEQYF.

This clonotype was counted ten times or more. This chain uses TRBV5-5 with TRBJ1-1; no reliable D call. Trimming shortened V by 0 bases and J by 4 bases, and 16 bases separated the two germline ends. CDR3 length: 16 amino acids. CDR1 is SGHKS, CDR2 YYEKEE, per germline (reference sequence). The CDR3 bases are TGTGCCAGCAGCTTGGGGCTGGTTCTCGGAGGCACTGAAGCTTTCTTT. This codes for CASSLGLVLGGTEAFF.

The gene calls are TRBV6-2 or TRBV6-3 and TRBJ1-1, with D unclear. Germline V CDR1 and CDR2: MNHEY, SVGEGT. Trimming left V 4 bases short and J 4 bases short, with 19 bases between. This CDR3 comprises 16 residues. In DNA form, the CDR3 reads TGTGCCAGCAGTTGGGCCCTTCAATTCGTCGGCACTGAAGCTTTCTTT. Translation: CASSWALQFVGTEAFF.

The gene calls are TRBV12-3 or TRBV12-4 and TRBJ2-7, with TRBD1 as a possible D gene (5 bases). V lost 1 base, J lost 9 bases, and 13 bases lay in between. The CDR3 spans 13 residues. CDR3 loop: CASSLEAGSVQYF. The CDR3, as DNA: TGTGCCAGCAGTTTAGAGGCAGGGTCCGTGCAGTACTTC.

This clonotype was counted at least ten times. This chain links TRBV11-2 with TRBJ1-1, with a possible D match to TRBD1 (5 bases). V gave up 5 bases and J gave up 4 bases, with 20 bases separating them. There are 16 residues in the CDR3. CDR1 and CDR2 from the germline V gene are SGHAT and FQNNGV. CDR3 coding DNA: TGTGCCAGCAGCCCATTCTTCGGGGGGTCGGGCACTGAAGCTTTCTTT. This codes for CASSPFFGGSGTEAFF.

Many counts were recorded for this clonotype. This chain uses TRBV6-5 with TRBJ2-7, with 8 bases lining up with TRBD1. Trimming at V came to 2 bases and at J to 3 bases, leaving 6 bases not matched to a gene. The CDR3 is 15 residues long. The germline V gene encodes CDR1 MNHEY and CDR2 SVGAGI. CDR3 amino acids: CASSYRDRTLYEQYF. The DNA of the CDR3 is TGTGCCAGCAGTTACAGGGACAGGACCCTCTACGAGCAGTACTTC.